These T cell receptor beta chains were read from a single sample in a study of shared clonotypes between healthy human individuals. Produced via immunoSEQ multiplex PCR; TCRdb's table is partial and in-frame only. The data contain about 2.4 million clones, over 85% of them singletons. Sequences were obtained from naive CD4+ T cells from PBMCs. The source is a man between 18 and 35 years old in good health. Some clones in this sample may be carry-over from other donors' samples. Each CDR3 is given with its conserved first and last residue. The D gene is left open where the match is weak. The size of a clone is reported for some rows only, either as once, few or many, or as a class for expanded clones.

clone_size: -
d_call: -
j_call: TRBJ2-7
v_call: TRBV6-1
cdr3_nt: TGTGCCACCCACCATTCCACGGACGGTAGTGGCGAGCAGTACTTC
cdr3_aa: CATHHSTDGSGEQYF

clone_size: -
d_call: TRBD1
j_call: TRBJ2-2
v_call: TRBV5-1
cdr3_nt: TGCGCCAGCAGCACCCAGGGACAGGGGGCAGGCGGGGAGCTGTTTTTT
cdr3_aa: CASSTQGQGAGGELFF

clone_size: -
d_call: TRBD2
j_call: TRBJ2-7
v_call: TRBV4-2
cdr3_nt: TGTGCCAGCAGCGCCGGGGGGCTAGCGGGACCCTACGAGCAGTACTTC
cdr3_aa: CASSAGGLAGPYEQYF

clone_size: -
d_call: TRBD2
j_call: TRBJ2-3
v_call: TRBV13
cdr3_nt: TGTGCCAGCAGCTTAGACGGACTAGCGGGAGACCCTAGCACAGATACGCAGTATTTT
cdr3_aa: CASSLDGLAGDPSTDTQYF

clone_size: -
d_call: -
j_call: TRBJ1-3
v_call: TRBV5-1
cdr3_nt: TGCGCCAGCAGCTCGGACCCTCTGGGGGGAAACACCATATATTTT
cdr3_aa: CASSSDPLGGNTIYF

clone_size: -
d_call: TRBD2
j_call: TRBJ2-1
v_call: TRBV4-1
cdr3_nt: TGCGCCAGCAGCCAAGGGGGACTAGCGGAGGTAGGCTCCTACAATGAGCAGTTCTTC
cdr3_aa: CASSQGGLAEVGSYNEQFF

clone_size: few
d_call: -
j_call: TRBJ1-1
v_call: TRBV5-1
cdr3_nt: TGCGCCAGCAGCTTGTCAGGCCAGAACACTGAAGCTTTCTTT
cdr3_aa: CASSLSGQNTEAFF

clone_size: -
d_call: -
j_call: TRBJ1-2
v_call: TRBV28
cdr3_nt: TGTGCCAGCAGCCTGATGGCCCCGGACTATGGCTACACCTTC
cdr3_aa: CASSLMAPDYGYTF

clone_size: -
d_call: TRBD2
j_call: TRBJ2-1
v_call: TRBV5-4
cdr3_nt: TGTGCCAGCAGCTTGGAGCAGGGACTAATCAATGAGCAGTTCTTC
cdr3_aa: CASSLEQGLINEQFF

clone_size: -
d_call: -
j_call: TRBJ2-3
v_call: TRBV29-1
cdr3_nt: TGCAGCGCCAGAGTCCCTAGCACAGATACGCAGTATTTT
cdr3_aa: CSARVPSTDTQYF

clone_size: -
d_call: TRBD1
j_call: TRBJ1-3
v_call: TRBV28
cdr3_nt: TGTGCCGGGTCCAATGGGGACAGCTCTGGAAACACCATATATTTT
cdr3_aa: CAGSNGDSSGNTIYF

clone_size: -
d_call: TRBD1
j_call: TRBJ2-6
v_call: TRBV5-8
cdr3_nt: TGTGCCAGCAGCCCGAACAGGGGAAGTGGGGCCAACGTCCTGACTTTC
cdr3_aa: CASSPNRGSGANVLTF

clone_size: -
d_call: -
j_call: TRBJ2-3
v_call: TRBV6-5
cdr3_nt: TGTGCCAGCGCAAATCTGGGAGATACGCAGTATTTT
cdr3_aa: CASANLGDTQYF

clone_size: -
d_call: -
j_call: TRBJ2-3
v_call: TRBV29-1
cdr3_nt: TGCAGCGTTGGGGGGCAGCTCACAGATACGCAGTATTTT
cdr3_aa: CSVGGQLTDTQYF

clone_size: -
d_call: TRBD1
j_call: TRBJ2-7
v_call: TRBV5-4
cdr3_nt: TGTGCCAGCACCCCTCGGACAGGGAACCCTAGCGAGCAGTACTTC
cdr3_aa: CASTPRTGNPSEQYF

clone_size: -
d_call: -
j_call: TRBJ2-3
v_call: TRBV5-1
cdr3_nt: TGCGCCAGCAGCATTCTAGGGGATACGCAGTATTTT
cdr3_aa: CASSILGDTQYF

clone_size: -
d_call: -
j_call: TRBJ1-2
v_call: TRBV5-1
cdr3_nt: TGCGCCAGCAGCTTTGGGGTTAACTATGGCTACACCTTC
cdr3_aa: CASSFGVNYGYTF

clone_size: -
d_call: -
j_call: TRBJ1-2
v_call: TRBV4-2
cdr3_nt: TGTGCCAGCAGCCAAGGCGGCAGGGGTGGCTACACCTTC
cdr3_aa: CASSQGGRGGYTF

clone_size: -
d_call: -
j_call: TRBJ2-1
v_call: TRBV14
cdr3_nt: TGTGCCAGCAGCCAACGAAGTGAGCAGTTCTTC
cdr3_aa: CASSQRSEQFF

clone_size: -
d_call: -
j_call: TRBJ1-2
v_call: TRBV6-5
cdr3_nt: TGTGCCAGCAGCCCCCACGCCCCTCCCTATGGCTACACCTTC
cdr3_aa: CASSPHAPPYGYTF

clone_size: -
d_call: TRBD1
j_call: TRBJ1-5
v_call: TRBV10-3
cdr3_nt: TGTGCCATCAGCCTGGACAGGGAAGATCAGCCCCAGCATTTT
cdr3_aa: CAISLDREDQPQHF

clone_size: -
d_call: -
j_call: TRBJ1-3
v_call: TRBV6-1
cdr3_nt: TGTGCCAGCAGACCAGACAGCTCTGGAAACACCATATATTTT
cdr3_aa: CASRPDSSGNTIYF

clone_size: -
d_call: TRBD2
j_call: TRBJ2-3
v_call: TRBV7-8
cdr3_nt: TGTGCCAGCAGCTCTCCTCCCGGGACTAGCCGTATTTCTAGCACAGATACGCAGTATTTT
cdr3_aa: CASSSPPGTSRISSTDTQYF

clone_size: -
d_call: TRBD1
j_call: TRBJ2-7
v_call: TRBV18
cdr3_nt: TGTGCCAGCTCACAGGGACAGGGTGACGAGCAGTACTTC
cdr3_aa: CASSQGQGDEQYF

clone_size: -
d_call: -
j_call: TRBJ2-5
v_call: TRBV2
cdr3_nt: TGTGCCAGCAGTGAAAGCGACACCCAGTACTTC
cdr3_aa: CASSESDTQYF

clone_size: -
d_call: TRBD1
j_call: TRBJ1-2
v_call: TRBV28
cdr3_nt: TGTGCCAGCAGTCCCCGGAGTGCAGGGGGCAGCTATGGCTACACCTTC
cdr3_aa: CASSPRSAGGSYGYTF

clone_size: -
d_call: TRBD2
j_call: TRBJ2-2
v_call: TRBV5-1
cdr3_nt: TGCGCCAGCAGCTTTGGGACTAGCGGGACCGGGGAGCTGTTTTTT
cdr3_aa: CASSFGTSGTGELFF

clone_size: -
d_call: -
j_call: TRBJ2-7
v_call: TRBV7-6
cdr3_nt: TGTGCCAGCAGTCCCGGGACAAGCTCCTACGAGCAGTACTTC
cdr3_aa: CASSPGTSSYEQYF

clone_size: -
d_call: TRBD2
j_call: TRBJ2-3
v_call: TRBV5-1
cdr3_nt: TGCGCCAGCAGCTTGGATGGCGGGGGGGCGCAGTATTTT
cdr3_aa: CASSLDGGGAQYF

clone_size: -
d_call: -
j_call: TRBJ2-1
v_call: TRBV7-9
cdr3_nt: TGTGCCAGCAGCTTAGGGGGGCCAGACTACAATGAGCAGTTCTTC
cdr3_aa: CASSLGGPDYNEQFF

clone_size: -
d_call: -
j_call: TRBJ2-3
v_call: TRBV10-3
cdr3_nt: TGTGCCATCAGTGAGATGGCGGGTCAAGATACGCAGTATTTT
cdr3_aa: CAISEMAGQDTQYF

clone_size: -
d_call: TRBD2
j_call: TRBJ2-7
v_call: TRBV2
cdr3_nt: TGTGCCAGCAGTGTCCGAGGTGGTAGCGGGAAGACCTACGAGCAGTACTTC
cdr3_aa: CASSVRGGSGKTYEQYF

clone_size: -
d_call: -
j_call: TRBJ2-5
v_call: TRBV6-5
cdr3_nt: TGTGCCAGCAGGAGACAGGTGGCAGGAGAGACCCAGTACTTC
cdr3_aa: CASRRQVAGETQYF

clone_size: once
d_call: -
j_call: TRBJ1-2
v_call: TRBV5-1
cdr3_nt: TGCGCCAGCAGCTCGGACACTTTCTATGGCTACACCTTC
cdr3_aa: CASSSDTFYGYTF

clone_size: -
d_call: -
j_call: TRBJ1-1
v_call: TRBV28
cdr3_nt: TGTGCCAGCAGTTCCCCTACCCTACGCCTGGACACTGAAGCTTTCTTT
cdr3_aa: CASSSPTLRLDTEAFF

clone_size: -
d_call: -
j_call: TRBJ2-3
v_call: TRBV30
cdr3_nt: TGTGCCTGGAGTGGGGGGCCGACAGATACGCAGTATTTT
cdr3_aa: CAWSGGPTDTQYF

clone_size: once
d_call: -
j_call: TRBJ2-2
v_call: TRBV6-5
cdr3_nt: TGTGCCAGCAGCCGTGCAGGGGGGAGGACCGGGGAGCTGTTTTTT
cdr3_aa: CASSRAGGRTGELFF

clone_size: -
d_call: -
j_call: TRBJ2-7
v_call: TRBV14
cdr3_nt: TGTGCCAGCAGCCCTGGGGGAAGTCTGGTCTCCTACGAGCAGTACTTC
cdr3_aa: CASSPGGSLVSYEQYF

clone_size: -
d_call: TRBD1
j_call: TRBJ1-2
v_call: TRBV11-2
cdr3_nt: TGTGCCAGCAGCTCTCGACAGGGTACCTATGGCTACACCTTC
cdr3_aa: CASSSRQGTYGYTF

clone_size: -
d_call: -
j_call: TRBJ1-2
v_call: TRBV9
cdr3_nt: TGTGCCAGCACCCCAGGGTGGGGCGCGGGCTATGGCTACACCTTC
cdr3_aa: CASTPGWGAGYGYTF

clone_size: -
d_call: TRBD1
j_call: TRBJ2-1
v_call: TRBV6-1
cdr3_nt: TGTGCCAGCAGTAGCCGGGACAGGGGCACTGAGCAGTTCTTC
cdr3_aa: CASSSRDRGTEQFF

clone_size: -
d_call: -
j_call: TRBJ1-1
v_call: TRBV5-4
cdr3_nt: TGTGCCAGCAATTTGTTAAGCGGGGCCAGGGGCACTGAAGCTTTCTTT
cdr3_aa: CASNLLSGARGTEAFF